The TCR beta chain described here comes from a study of blood T cell repertoires in COVID-19. The CDR3 runs 14 residues. Per the germline V gene, CDR1 is SGHTA and CDR2 is FQGTGA. The germline V and J ends were trimmed by 5 bases and 4 bases, with 12 bases remaining between them. The assay was immunoSEQ multiplex PCR, and TCRdb's table has in-frame clones only and misses some. The table lists roughly 15,000 clones, roughly 84% of them singletons. Source material: peripheral blood. This sequence was found in a man aged 45-60 years with active COVID-19. This chain uses TRBV7-3 with TRBJ2-1, with D perhaps matching TRBD2 (6 bases). The CDR3 spells CASSPGLRYNEQFF. The DNA for the CDR3 is TGTGCCAGCAGCCCGGGACTGCGATACAATGAGCAGTTCTTC.